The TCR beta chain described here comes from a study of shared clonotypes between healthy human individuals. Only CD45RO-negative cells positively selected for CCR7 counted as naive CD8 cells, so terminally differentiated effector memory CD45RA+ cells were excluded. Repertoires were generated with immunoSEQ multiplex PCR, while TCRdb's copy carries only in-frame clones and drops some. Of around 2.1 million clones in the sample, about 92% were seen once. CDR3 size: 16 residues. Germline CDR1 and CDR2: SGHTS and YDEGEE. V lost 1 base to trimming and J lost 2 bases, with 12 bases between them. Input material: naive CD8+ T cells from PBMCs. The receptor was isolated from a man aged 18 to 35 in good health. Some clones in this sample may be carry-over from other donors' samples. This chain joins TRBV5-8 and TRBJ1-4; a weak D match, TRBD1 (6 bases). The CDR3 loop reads CASSLLQGGTNEKLFF. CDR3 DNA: TGTGCCAGCAGCTTGCTACAGGGAGGGACTAATGAAAAACTGTTTTTT.